This T cell receptor (beta chain) was found in a study of human T cells and chemical hapten exposure. On the study more broadly: Once 0.01% DPC had been applied to the upper back by patch test, readings were taken at 6 days. Study-wide findings and caveats: There was alopecia in the donors, so their immune response may differ from that of healthy people. Sensitization with DPC brought no change to TCRs above 1 in 1000 in frequency.

This clonotype has more than one count but fewer than ten. Its antigen is undetermined. One entry per CDR3 protein, called by TCRdb with MiXCR from the RACE reads. This sample has more than 250,000 distinct CDR3 sequences, with just under 8% found just once. Time point reported: pre-sensitization, week 0. The sample's treatment: therapeutic diphenylcyclopropenone sensitization with weekly scalp DPC. Sequencing started from total RNA isolated from unfractionated whole blood. Per the germline V gene, CDR1 is DFQATT and CDR2 is SNEGSKA (reference sequence). This CDR3 contains 13 residues. Trimming took off 5 bases at V and 1 base at J, with 11 bases between the two ends.

The chain couples TRBV20-1 to TRBJ1-1; D remains unclear. The sample here was whole blood, taken in connection with sensitization to the hapten diphenylcyclopropenone (DPC). The receptor was isolated from a man between 18 and 29 years old with alopecia areata. Some clones in this sample may be carry-over from other donors' samples. CDR3 sequence reads: CSAPIQPNTEAFF. In DNA form, the CDR3 reads TGCAGTGCTCCGATACAGCCGAACACTGAAGCTTTCTTT.